By frequency, the clone carrying this T cell receptor (beta chain) registers medium-sized. One tube held mixed TRB-A and TRB-B primer pools for touch-down PCR. TCRdb reanalyzed the multiplex PCR reads and collapses them to one entry per CDR3 protein, without DNA. Recorded here are 4,000 to 5,000 distinct CDR3 sequences; the top ten clones represent around 17%. Germline V gene data show CDR1 as SGHDT and CDR2 as YYEEEE. The CDR3 covers 12 residues. The data originate from a study of T cell clusters in autoimmune cytopenias. TRB amplification used 250 ng of peripheral blood genomic DNA. This clonotype was sampled from a human donor with an autoimmune cytopenia or autoimmune hepatitis (not recorded which). The sample comprised peripheral blood. The chain uses TRBV5-6 and TRBJ2-7. The CDR3 here is CASSTEPYEQYF.